Following are 11 T cell receptor beta chains from one sample sequenced in a study of radiotherapy plus CTLA-4 blockade in lung cancer. Clones were read by immunoSEQ multiplex PCR, and TCRdb kept only the in-frame ones, dropping some. The sample has 75,000 to 95,000 clones, 55% to 75% seen once. The sample was peripheral blood, taken from a patient treated with radiotherapy plus ipilimumab. These receptors all stem from a human donor with non-small cell lung cancer that progressed on radiotherapy plus ipilimumab.

This CDR3 reads CASSIGGASYNEQFF. CDR3 bases: TGTGCCAGCAGCATCGGTGGGGCCTCCTACAATGAGCAGTTCTTC. This chain joins TRBV7-6 and TRBJ2-1; TRBD1 might be the D (5 bases). The CDR3 runs to 15 residues. V lost 5 bases, J lost 0 bases, and 11 bases lay in between. Germline CDR1 and CDR2: SGHVS and FNYEAQ. The full variable domain, in which reference TRBV7-6 and TRBJ2-1 provide the parts outside the CDR3, is GAGVSQSPRYKVTKRGQDVALRCDPISGHVSLYWYRQALGQGPEFLTYFNYEAQQDKSGLPNDRFSAERPEGSISTLTIQRTEQRDSAMYRCASSIGGASYNEQFFGPGTRLTVL.

This clone was seen a few times. The chain has TRBV4-1 and TRBJ1-1, with D perhaps matching TRBD1 (6 bases). From germline, CDR1 is MGHRA and CDR2 YSYEKL. V dropped 0 bases and J dropped 1 base, with 9 bases sitting between them. CDR3 length: 15 residues. CDR3 loop: CASSQDPQGNTEAFF. DNA for the CDR3: TGCGCCAGCAGCCAAGATCCACAGGGGAACACTGAAGCTTTCTTT.

This clone was picked up a small number of times. This chain links TRBV7-2 with TRBJ2-3; D is unclear. There are 12 residues in the CDR3. Trimming left V 5 bases short and J 6 bases short, with 9 bases between. Germline CDR1 and CDR2: SGHTA and FQGNSA. This CDR3 is CASSLPSDTQYF. CDR3 in DNA: TGTGCCAGCAGCCTCCCCTCGGATACGCAGTATTTT.

The DNA for the CDR3 is TGCGCCAGCAGCTTGGGACAGCCCACCGGGGAGCTGTTTTTT. It encodes CASSLGQPTGELFF. This chain uses TRBV5-1 with TRBJ2-2; D might be TRBD1 (5 bases). Germline CDR1 is SGHRS and CDR2 is YFSETQ. V gave up 0 bases and J gave up 4 bases, with 7 bases separating them. This CDR3 has 14 amino acids.

The chain joins TRBV6-1 to TRBJ2-5, with D possibly matching TRBD1 (5 bases). This CDR3 spans 14 amino acids. The V end was cut by 7 bases, the J end by 5 bases, with 17 bases between. The germline V gene encodes CDR1 MNHNS and CDR2 SASEGT. CDR3 DNA sequence: TGTGCCAGCATTTTTAGTACCTCAGGGGAGACCCAGTACTTC. Translating it yields CASIFSTSGETQYF.

The gene calls are TRBV11-1 and TRBJ2-1; the D gene is possibly TRBD1 (6 bases). This CDR3 has 15 amino acids. Germline CDR1 is SGHAT and CDR2 is FQDESV (reference sequence). Trimming removed 0 bases from V and 4 bases from J, with 10 bases in between. The CDR3 spells CASSLAGAAYNEQFF. CDR3 sequence (DNA): TGTGCCAGCAGCTTAGCGGGGGCAGCATACAATGAGCAGTTCTTC.

This clone was seen only once. This chain connects TRBV19 to TRBJ2-2, with 7 nucleotides matching TRBD1. CDR1 LNHDA and CDR2 SQIVND come from the germline V gene (reference sequence). The CDR3 totals 16 residues. V trimming: 5 bases; J trimming: 0 bases; junction bases outside the gene matches: 6. The CDR3 nucleotides read TGTGCCAGTAGTTTACGGGACAGAACGAACACCGGGGAGCTGTTTTTT. It yields the protein CASSLRDRTNTGELFF.

This clone has more than one count but fewer than ten. The J gene is TRBJ2-2, the V gene TRBV28; TRBD1 aligns across 7 bases. The CDR3 runs 11 residues. V gave up 8 bases and J gave up 6 bases; unmatched junction bases: 0. The germline V gene has CDR1 MDHEN and CDR2 SYDVKM. CDR3: CASDRAGELFF. CDR3 coding DNA: TGTGCCAGCGACAGGGCCGGGGAGCTGTTTTTT.

The V call is TRBV19, the J call TRBJ1-4, with D possibly matching TRBD1 (6 bases). The CDR3 consists of 15 residues. Germline lookup yields CDR1 LNHDA and CDR2 SQIVND (reference sequence). V was cut by 6 bases and J by 6 bases, with 17 bases left in between. DNA of the CDR3: TGTGCCAGTAGCCCCTCTGGGGGGCGGTATGAAAAACTGTTTTTT. Translating gives CASSPSGGRYEKLFF.

The rearrangement links TRBV28 to TRBJ1-6, with TRBD1 matching 7 bases. This CDR3 spans 15 amino acids. From germline, CDR1 is MDHEN and CDR2 SYDVKM. The trim removed 5 bases at V and 3 bases at J, leaving 4 bases unmatched. CDR3 sequence: CASSPPGGYNSPLHF. Here the CDR3 DNA reads TGTGCCAGCAGTCCTCCAGGGGGCTATAATTCACCCCTCCACTTT.

This clone turned up a few times. The rearrangement joins TRBV6-1 to TRBJ2-1; 11 nucleotides agree with TRBD1. From germline, CDR1 is MNHNS and CDR2 SASEGT. The CDR3 spans 17 residues. V lost 4 bases, J lost 1 base, and 6 bases stayed unmatched. DNA for the CDR3: TGTGCCAGCAGTGTCCCGGGACAGGGGGTATCCTACAATGAGCAGTTCTTC. Its translation: CASSVPGQGVSYNEQFF.